This TCR beta chain was identified during a study of identical twins. Template switching added a universal primer binding site, and final cDNA carried unique molecular identifiers. TCRdb independently ran MiXCR on the 5' RACE reads; one entry per CDR3 protein. The sample gives about 260,000 distinct CDR3 sequences, approximately 7% of which show up once; 3% to 4.5% is in the top ten. The table lists this clonotype with many counts. Its antigen is unidentified. Germline V gene sequence: CDR1 LNHNV, CDR2 YYDKDF (reference sequence). V dropped 3 bases and J dropped 0; count of bases not matched to a gene: 1. The CDR3 spans 14 residues. Broader study findings: Out-of-frame alpha sequences common to twins exhibited an excess of low generation probability. Part of the zero-insertion signal could reflect confounding by invariant MAIT and iNKT cells.

These sequences were also reported in another study, on yellow fever vaccine responses in identical twins.

The sample consisted of memory (CD45RO+) T cells sorted from blood. This TCR derives from a woman aged 18-29 years in good health. The chain is built from TRBV15 and TRBJ1-1; 7 nucleotides match TRBD1. CDR3 sequence: CATSRDRLNTEAFF. The CDR3 DNA follows: TGTGCCACCAGCAGGGACAGGTTGAACACTGAAGCTTTCTTT.